This entry is about one T cell receptor (beta chain). The antigen is not known. This same CDR3 is encoded by further DNA sequences in the sample. This sample was included in a study of shared clonotypes between healthy human individuals. Study conclusions and caveats: The study found lower generation probabilities in non-shared clonotypes than in those shared by all four donors.

Using immunoSEQ multiplex PCR, the repertoire was profiled, and TCRdb retains in-frame clones only, with some absent. The sample lists about 2 million clones, approximately 94% seen once, with less than 1.5% in the top ten. Terminally differentiated effector memory CD45RA+ cells were excluded by CCR7 positive selection of CD45RO-negative cells. Only Caucasian adults living in Nashville, Tennessee made up the donor group. This CDR3 spans 13 amino acids. The germline CDR1 and CDR2 sequences are LNHDA and SQIVND (reference sequence). V trimming: 6 bases; J trimming: 2 bases; junction bases outside the gene matches: 2.

Sequenced input: naive CD8+ T cells sorted from blood. The sequence came from a young man in good health. The chain has TRBV19 and TRBJ2-7, with 9 bases lining up with TRBD1. Written as DNA, the CDR3 is TGTGCCAGTAGCGGGGACAGGGCCTACGAGCAGTACTTC. The encoded protein is CASSGDRAYEQYF.